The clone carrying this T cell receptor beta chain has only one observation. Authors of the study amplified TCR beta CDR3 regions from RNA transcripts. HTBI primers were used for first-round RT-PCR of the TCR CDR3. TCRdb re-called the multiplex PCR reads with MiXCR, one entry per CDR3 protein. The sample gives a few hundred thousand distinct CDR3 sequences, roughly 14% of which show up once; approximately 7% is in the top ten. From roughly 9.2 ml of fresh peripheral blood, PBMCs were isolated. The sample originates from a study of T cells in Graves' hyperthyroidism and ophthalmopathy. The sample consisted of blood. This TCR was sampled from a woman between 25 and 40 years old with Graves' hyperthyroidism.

This CDR3 is CASRQTPGTSGNNEQFF. CDR3 sequence (DNA): TGTGCCAGTAGACAAACCCCCGGGACTAGCGGTAACAATGAGCAGTTCTTC. The chain has TRBV19 and TRBJ2-1, with 11 bases that match TRBD2. Germline values: CDR1 LNHDA, CDR2 SQIVND (reference sequence). V was clipped by 6 bases and J by 5 bases; unmatched bases: 12. This CDR3 has 17 residues.